Below are 30 T cell receptor beta chains sequenced from a single sample in a study of cytomegalovirus exposure and HLA in healthy donors (dated by TCRdb to about 2017). Library generation was performed with the immunoSEQ multiplex PCR assay. For the multiplex PCR, a mixture combining 60 forward primers for TCR Vbeta segments and 13 reverse primers for TCR Jbeta segments was used. TCRdb carries this immuneACCESS record with in-frame sequences only. Its versions omit some clonotypes, under half of them owing to an unresolved V gene in the studies checked, with the rest unexplained. The sample table lists 160,000 or so clones, about 78% of them with a count of one. Together, the top ten hold about 1.5% of the sample. Input material: PBMCs. The receptors shown here come from a male donor in good health and CMV-seronegative.

This clone was seen more than once but under ten times. The chain combines TRBV14 with TRBJ2-1; 7 bases are a match to TRBD2. This CDR3 region has 15 residues. Germline V gene lookup returns CDR1 SGHDN and CDR2 FVKESK. J was trimmed by 4 bases and V by 1 base; bases with no gene match: 4. In nucleotides, the CDR3 is TGTGCCAGCAGCCAAGGGCGGGGGTTATACAATGAGCAGTTCTTC. Translated, it gives CASSQGRGLYNEQFF.

V and J are TRBV5-1 and TRBJ2-1; 8 positions match TRBD1. The CDR3 sequence is 15 residues long. V lost 3 bases and J lost 3; bases outside the gene matches: 5. Germline V gives CDR1 SGHRS, CDR2 YFSETQ. The DNA for the CDR3 is TGCGCCAGCAGCTCGGGACAGGCCCTCTACAATGAGCAGTTCTTC. It codes for CASSSGQALYNEQFF.

The V and J genes are TRBV7-2 and TRBJ1-3, with D possibly matching TRBD1 (5 bases). V was cut by 4 bases and J by 0 bases, with 10 bases left in between. The CDR3 covers 15 residues. CDR1 is SGHTA and CDR2 is FQGNSA in the germline V gene. The CDR3 loop reads CASSSRGGSGNTIYF. CDR3 nucleotides: TGTGCCAGCAGCTCCCGGGGGGGCTCTGGAAACACCATATATTTT.

The CDR3 DNA reads as TGTGCCAGCAGGAGGGACAATAGCAATCAGCCCCAGCATTTT. Its translation: CASRRDNSNQPQHF. The rearrangement uses TRBV28 and TRBJ1-5; possibly TRBD1 for D (6 bases). This CDR3 comprises 14 residues. V lost 6 bases to trimming and J lost 0 bases, with 9 bases between them. In germline, CDR1 is MDHEN, CDR2 SYDVKM.

The J gene is TRBJ2-5, the V gene TRBV18, with no clear D. Germline CDR1 KGHSH, CDR2 LQKENI. Between the trimmed V and J ends, which lost 3 bases and 5 bases, there was a span of 7 bases. This CDR3 is 12 amino acids long. The CDR3 spells CASSPGLETQYF. CDR3 coding DNA: TGTGCCAGCTCACCGGGCTTGGAGACCCAGTACTTC. The whole variable domain, remainder taken from reference TRBV18 and TRBJ2-5, is NAGVMQNPRHLVRRRGQEARLRCSPMKGHSHVYWYRQLPEEGLKFMVYLQKENIIDESGMPKERFSAEFPKEGPSILRIQQVVRGDSAAYFCASSPGLETQYFGPGTRLLVL.

The rearrangement links TRBV7-9 to TRBJ1-2; a weak D match, TRBD1 (5 bases). Trimming took 2 bases from V and 2 from J, leaving 15 bases between them. This CDR3 region has 16 residues. Germline CDR1 SEHNR, CDR2 FQNEAQ (reference sequence). The CDR3 DNA follows: TGTGCCAGCAGCTTAAGTGGCGGGACGTCCAACTATGGCTACACCTTC. It specifies CASSLSGGTSNYGYTF.

The chain employs TRBV4-2 and TRBJ1-4; D gene uncertain. CDR3 length equals 12 residues. Germline CDR1 LGHNA, CDR2 YNFKEQ. V lost 4 bases and J lost 6, with 6 bases in between. The CDR3 coding sequence is TGTGCCAGCAGCCTTCAGGATGAAAAACTGTTTTTT. Its translation: CASSLQDEKLFF.

This chain joins TRBV4-3 and TRBJ1-5; TRBD1 agrees at 9 bases. The CDR3 is 14 amino acids. The germline V gene encodes CDR1 LGHNA and CDR2 YSLEER. V shed 3 bases and J 4 bases; nucleotides not matched to a gene: 1. CDR3 sequence (DNA): TGCGCCAGCAGCCAGACAGGGGGAAATCAGCCCCAGCATTTT. This gives the protein CASSQTGGNQPQHF.

This chain connects TRBV6-5 to TRBJ1-2, with 8 bases lining up with TRBD1. J gave up 8 bases and V 2 bases, and 4 bases lay outside the gene matches. The CDR3 runs 13 residues. Germline V gives CDR1 MNHEY, CDR2 SVGAGI. CDR3 sequence reads: CASSYQGAIGYTF. CDR3 DNA sequence: TGTGCCAGCAGTTACCAGGGGGCAATCGGCTACACCTTC.

The rearrangement uses TRBV28 and TRBJ1-5, with D unclear. The V gene lost 7 bases and the J gene lost 4 bases, with 5 bases spanning the gap. CDR1 MDHEN and CDR2 SYDVKM come from the germline V gene. This CDR3 comprises 11 residues. The CDR3, as DNA: TGTGCCAGCAACTCAAATCAGCCCCAGCATTTT. It encodes CASNSNQPQHF. The full variable domain, in which reference TRBV28 and TRBJ1-5 provide the parts outside the CDR3, is DVKVTQSSRYLVKRTGEKVFLECVQDMDHENMFWYRQDPGLGLRLIYFSYDVKMKEKGDIPEGYSVSREKKERFSLILESASTNQTSMYLCASNSNQPQHFGDGTRLSIL.

V is TRBV18 and J is TRBJ1-5; TRBD1 matches 9 bases. Germline V CDR1 and CDR2: KGHSH, LQKENI. J was trimmed by 4 bases and V by 5 bases; bases with no gene match: 6. The length of the CDR3 is 15 residues. The CDR3 is CASSSGTGRNQPQHF. The CDR3 nucleotides are TGTGCCAGCTCATCCGGGACAGGGAGGAATCAGCCCCAGCATTTT.

This chain joins TRBV28 and TRBJ1-2; D is unresolved. Trimming left V 2 bases short and J 8 bases short, with 6 bases between. Germline assignment: CDR1 MDHEN and CDR2 SYDVKM. The CDR3 consists of 11 residues. This CDR3 reads CASSLGRGYTF. The CDR3, as DNA: TGTGCCAGCAGTTTAGGGCGCGGCTACACCTTC.

The DNA of the CDR3 is TGTGCCAGCAGCTTACAGGCAGAAGGGGGAAAACTGTTTTTT. This codes for CASSLQAEGGKLFF. V usage is TRBV7-2 and J usage is TRBJ1-4; TRBD1 is a possible D gene (6 bases). Per the germline V gene, CDR1 is SGHTA and CDR2 is FQGNSA. This CDR3 is 14 amino acids long. Trimming removed 2 bases from V and 10 bases from J, with 14 bases in between.

The chain uses TRBV6-5 and TRBJ1-2, with 9 bases identical to TRBD1. After removal of 5 bases from V and 5 bases from J, the junction contained 3 bases not matched to a gene. The CDR3 spans 13 residues. Germline lookup yields CDR1 MNHEY and CDR2 SVGAGI. DNA for the CDR3: TGTGCCAGCAGTCCGGACAGGGGATATGGCTACACCTTC. Amino acids: CASSPDRGYGYTF.

The gene calls are TRBV30 and TRBJ2-1; 11 bases are a match to TRBD2. Trimming at V came to 3 bases and at J to 9 bases, leaving 7 bases not matched to a gene. Germline assignment: CDR1 GTSNPN and CDR2 SVGIG (reference sequence). The CDR3 covers 14 residues. The chain's CDR3 is CAWRGSGRATEQFF. The CDR3 DNA is TGTGCCTGGAGGGGTAGCGGGAGGGCCACTGAGCAGTTCTTC. Using reference TRBV30 and TRBJ2-1 for the parts outside the CDR3, the full variable domain is SQTIHQWPATLVQPVGSPLSLECTVEGTSNPNLYWYRQAAGRGLQLLFYSVGIGQISSEVPQNLSASRPQDRQFILSSKKLLLSDSGFYLCAWRGSGRATEQFFGPGTRLTVL.

This chain uses TRBV5-4 with TRBJ2-2, with D perhaps TRBD1 (6 bases). Germline-derived CDR1 and CDR2 are SGHNT and YYREEE (reference sequence). This CDR3 contains 15 residues. V dropped 1 base and J dropped 4 bases, with 11 bases sitting between them. In DNA form, the CDR3 reads TGTGCCAGCAGCTTGACAGGGTTTGGCACCGGGGAGCTGTTTTTT. Its translation is CASSLTGFGTGELFF.

The chain combines TRBV28 with TRBJ2-5; 8 positions match TRBD2. The CDR3 totals 15 residues. J was trimmed by 0 bases and V by 7 bases; bases with no gene match: 7. Germline assignment: CDR1 MDHEN and CDR2 SYDVKM. The CDR3 here is CASIGAGANQETQYF. CDR3 DNA sequence: TGTGCCAGCATCGGAGCGGGAGCAAACCAAGAGACCCAGTACTTC.

This clone was seen only a few times. The chain joins TRBV14 to TRBJ2-1, with D maybe TRBD2 (6 bases). V dropped 9 bases and J dropped 8 bases, with 17 bases sitting between them. Germline V gene lookup returns CDR1 SGHDN and CDR2 FVKESK. This CDR3 contains 13 residues. The CDR3 region has the DNA TGTGCCAGTGGAGGGCAGTATTGGGATGAGCAGTTCTTC. Protein: CASGGQYWDEQFF.

J is TRBJ1-5 and V is TRBV19; no firm D call. The CDR3 length is 14 residues. Germline V gives CDR1 LNHDA, CDR2 SQIVND (reference sequence). The V and J ends lost 2 bases and 7 bases respectively, with 12 bases between them. This CDR3 reads CASSISGVGQPQHF. CDR3 DNA sequence: TGTGCCAGTAGTATATCCGGGGTTGGGCAGCCCCAGCATTTT.

This chain joins TRBV6-6 and TRBJ1-4; possibly TRBD1 for D (5 bases). V lost 4 bases, J lost 4 bases, and 10 bases lay in between. Per germline, CDR1 MNHNY and CDR2 SVGAGI (reference sequence). This CDR3 has 14 amino acids. For the CDR3, the DNA is TGTGCCAGCAGTTTGCAGGGCTTTAATGAAAAACTGTTTTTT. It codes for CASSLQGFNEKLFF.

The chain combines TRBV7-9 with TRBJ1-6; D is ambiguous. Germline CDR1 and CDR2: SEHNR and FQNEAQ (reference sequence). Trimming left V 5 bases short and J 7 bases short, with 12 bases between. The CDR3 covers 14 residues. As DNA, the CDR3 is TGTGCCAGCAGCCCCGAGCGGAGGAATTCACCCCTCCACTTT. This codes for CASSPERRNSPLHF. Using reference TRBV7-9 and TRBJ1-6 for the parts outside the CDR3, the full variable domain is DTGVSQNPRHKITKRGQNVTFRCDPISEHNRLYWYRQTLGQGPEFLTYFQNEAQLEKSRLLSDRFSAERPKGSFSTLEIQRTEQGDSAMYLCASSPERRNSPLHFGNGTRLTVT.

The rearrangement links TRBV7-3 to TRBJ2-3; TRBD1 matches at 8 bases. CDR3 size: 15 residues. Germline V gene lookup returns CDR1 SGHTA and CDR2 FQGTGA. With 3 bases clipped from V and 1 base from J, the junction kept 3 bases outside the gene matches. CDR3 sequence reads: CASSFRQGRTDTQYF. The CDR3 DNA sequence: TGTGCCAGCAGCTTCAGACAGGGGCGCACAGATACGCAGTATTTT.

V usage is TRBV18 and J usage is TRBJ1-3; TRBD1 matches 7 bases. From germline, CDR1 is KGHSH and CDR2 LQKENI. J lost 3 bases, V lost 3 bases, and 5 bases had no gene match. This CDR3 spans 15 amino acids. The CDR3 loop reads CASSPGQASGNTIYF. CDR3 coding DNA: TGTGCCAGCTCACCCGGACAGGCTAGTGGAAACACCATATATTTT.

This clone has a handful of counts. The gene calls are TRBV19 and TRBJ2-7; TRBD2 might be the D (7 bases). This CDR3 is 12 amino acids long. V lost 8 bases and J 6 bases, leaving 14 bases between the germline ends. Germline CDR1 reads LNHDA; CDR2 reads SQIVND (reference sequence). The CDR3 DNA follows: TGTGCCAGTGGTTGGGGGGGCTCCGAGCAGTACTTC. This gives the protein CASGWGGSEQYF.

In this sample, this clone turned up once. The chain employs TRBV9 and TRBJ2-1; 7 nucleotides agree with TRBD2. Germline CDR1 SGDLS, CDR2 YYNGEE. This CDR3 is 14 amino acids long. J gave up 7 bases and V 0 bases, and 4 bases lay outside the gene matches. The CDR3 DNA reads as TGTGCCAGCAGCGTAGGGGGTAGCGGGAATGAGCAGTTCTTC. Protein sequence: CASSVGGSGNEQFF.

This sequence joins TRBV5-1 and TRBJ2-7, with unresolved D. Per the germline V gene, CDR1 is SGHRS and CDR2 is YFSETQ. The CDR3 length is 14 residues. V was trimmed by 2 bases and J by 5 bases, leaving 14 bases between them. The CDR3 loop reads CASSFLPGLDEQYF. Written as DNA, the CDR3 is TGCGCCAGCAGCTTCCTCCCAGGTCTCGACGAGCAGTACTTC.

The rearrangement links TRBV5-1 to TRBJ2-2; 8 bases agree with TRBD1. The CDR3 totals 15 residues. CDR1 SGHRS and CDR2 YFSETQ come from the germline V gene. With V trimmed by 2 bases and J by 5 bases, 5 bases remained unmatched. The CDR3, as DNA: TGCGCCAGCAGCTTTAGGACAGGGATGACCGGGGAGCTGTTTTTT. This encodes CASSFRTGMTGELFF. Full variable domain (outside the CDR3, taken from reference TRBV5-1 and TRBJ2-2): KAGVTQTPRYLIKTRGQQVTLSCSPISGHRSVSWYQQTPGQGLQFLFEYFSETQRNKGNFPGRFSGRQFSNSRSEMNVSTLELGDSALYLCASSFRTGMTGELFFGEGSRLTVL.

This rearrangement joins TRBV7-9 to TRBJ1-1; 7 bases are a match to TRBD1. This CDR3 region has 12 residues. V gave up 6 bases and J gave up 6 bases; unmatched junction bases: 4. CDR1 and CDR2 (germline): SEHNR, FQNEAQ (reference sequence). The CDR3 coding sequence is TGTGCCAGCAGACTAACAGGGGCTGAAGCTTTCTTT. Translating gives CASRLTGAEAFF.

The rearrangement uses TRBV5-4 and TRBJ2-2, with a possible D match to TRBD2 (5 bases). Trimming took off 1 base at V and 1 base at J, with 8 bases between the two ends. The length of the CDR3 is 15 residues. CDR1 is SGHNT and CDR2 is YYREEE in the germline V gene (reference sequence). The CDR3 region has the DNA TGTGCCAGCAGCTTGCCGGGGATGAACACCGGGGAGCTGTTTTTT. Translated: CASSLPGMNTGELFF.

This chain links TRBV4-2 with TRBJ2-1; D may be TRBD1 (5 bases). Germline V gene lookup returns CDR1 LGHNA and CDR2 YNFKEQ. The V and J ends lost 4 bases and 1 base respectively, with 17 bases between them. The CDR3 is made up of 17 amino acids. The CDR3 loop reads CASSRTTGTSSYNEQFF. Written as DNA, the CDR3 is TGTGCCAGCAGCCGTACCACAGGAACCTCTTCCTACAATGAGCAGTTCTTC.